These 26 T cell receptor beta chains share one sample of origin, sequenced in a study of early T cells in non-severe SARS-CoV-2 infection. TCRdb processed the 5' RACE reads anew with MiXCR; each CDR3 protein has one entry. Here the sample spans about 60,000 distinct CDR3 sequences, roughly 8.8% being singletons. The sequenced sample was whole blood. These receptors all stem from an adult who was a healthcare worker with PCR-confirmed SARS-CoV-2 infection or an uninfected control (not recorded which).

The genes are TRBV7-3 and TRBJ1-2; TRBD1 aligns across 7 bases. Germline values: CDR1 SGHTA, CDR2 FQGTGA. V was clipped by 2 bases and J by 4 bases; unmatched bases: 7. The CDR3 sequence is 15 residues long. CDR3 amino acids: CASSLRKGATYGYTF. Written as DNA, the CDR3 is TGTGCCAGCAGCTTACGAAAGGGGGCTACCTATGGCTACACCTTC.

This clonotype was picked up many times. This rearrangement joins TRBV9 to TRBJ2-3, with 10 bases that match TRBD1. Germline V lookup: CDR1 SGDLS, CDR2 YYNGEE. The CDR3 covers 15 residues. With 3 bases clipped from V and 4 bases from J, the junction kept 5 bases outside the gene matches. CDR3 sequence reads: CASSDTGTGADTQYF. DNA of the CDR3: TGTGCCAGCAGCGATACCGGGACAGGGGCAGATACGCAGTATTTT.

This clonotype was seen a few times. The chain couples TRBV12-5 to TRBJ1-1; TRBD1 agrees at 8 bases. The CDR3 sequence is 16 residues long. Germline V gene sequence: CDR1 LGHNT, CDR2 FRNRAP. V was pared by 1 base and J by 1 base, with 5 bases of the junction left unmatched. The CDR3 loop is CASGLGQGAANTEAFF. As DNA, the CDR3 is TGTGCTAGTGGTTTGGGTCAGGGGGCGGCGAACACTGAAGCTTTCTTT.

This clonotype occurred a few times. V usage is TRBV12-3 or TRBV12-4 and J usage is TRBJ2-5; 9 bases agree with TRBD1. The CDR3 runs 15 residues. After removal of 5 bases from V and 5 bases from J, the junction contained 9 bases not matched to a gene. DNA of the CDR3: TGTGCCAGCAGTCCACGGACAGGGGCGGGGGAGACCCAGTACTTC. Translated: CASSPRTGAGETQYF.

The chain uses TRBV9 and TRBJ1-1; D remains ambiguous. The CDR3 consists of 14 residues. The V end was cut by 6 bases, the J end by 0 bases, with 12 bases between. Germline CDR1 and CDR2: SGDLS and YYNGEE. The CDR3 reads CASTLGNMNTEAFF. In nucleotides, the CDR3 is TGTGCCAGCACTTTGGGTAACATGAACACTGAAGCTTTCTTT.

This clonotype has a count of ten or more. The V gene is TRBV18, the J gene TRBJ2-3; TRBD1 agrees at 9 bases. Germline-derived CDR1 and CDR2 are KGHSH and LQKENI. CDR3 size: 16 residues. The V segment lost 4 bases and the J segment 2 bases; nucleotides outside the gene matches: 7. The CDR3, as DNA: TGTGCCAGCTCACGGATTACAGGGGGCTCCACAGATACGCAGTATTTT. This translates into CASSRITGGSTDTQYF.

This clonotype has only a few counts. V gene TRBV5-6 combines with J gene TRBJ2-5, with D maybe TRBD2 (5 bases). The CDR3 loop spans 11 amino acids. Trimming took 4 bases from V and 6 from J, leaving 7 bases between them. Looked up from germline, CDR1 is SGHDT and CDR2 is YYEEEE. For the CDR3, the DNA is TGTGCCAGCAGCAGGGAGCAGACCCAGTACTTC. Translated, it gives CASSREQTQYF.

A word on this clonotype: At one of its ends the junction is not consistent with the germline gene, which may arise from a read error. This chain connects TRBV12-3 or TRBV12-4 to TRBJ2-1; 8 nucleotides align to TRBD2. There are 15 residues in the CDR3. CDR3 amino acids: CASSLAGLLYNEQFF. The CDR3 DNA reads as TGTGCCAGCAGCTTAGCGGGGCTCCTCTACAATGAGCAGTTCTTC.

V is TRBV5-1 and J is TRBJ1-1; no clear D. Deletions cut 0 bases from V and 1 base from J, with 7 bases between. Germline assignment: CDR1 SGHRS and CDR2 YFSETQ. The CDR3 has 14 residues. CDR3 DNA: TGCGCCAGCAGCTTGGACGGAGCGAACACTGAAGCTTTCTTT. Amino acids: CASSLDGANTEAFF. Full variable domain (remainder filled in from reference TRBV5-1 and TRBJ1-1): KAGVTQTPRYLIKTRGQQVTLSCSPISGHRSVSWYQQTPGQGLQFLFEYFSETQRNKGNFPGRFSGRQFSNSRSEMNVSTLELGDSALYLCASSLDGANTEAFFGQGTRLTVV.

This clonotype was found many times. V is TRBV5-1 and J is TRBJ2-6; a weak D match, TRBD1 (6 bases). V dropped 2 bases and J dropped 0 bases, with 18 bases sitting between them. The CDR3 is made up of 19 amino acids. The germline gives CDR1 SGHRS, CDR2 YFSETQ. The CDR3 coding sequence is TGCGCCAGCAGCTTTATTTCCCCAGGGGTGGTCTCTGGGGCCAACGTCCTGACTTTC. This gives the protein CASSFISPGVVSGANVLTF.

This clonotype was counted between two and nine times. The chain couples TRBV6-5 to TRBJ2-3; maybe TRBD2 (6 bases). The germline V gene has CDR1 MNHEY and CDR2 SVGAGI. V lost 0 bases and J 4 bases, leaving 14 bases between the germline ends. CDR3 length equals 16 residues. The CDR3 sequence: CASSYSRGGNADTQYF. CDR3 bases: TGTGCCAGCAGTTACTCGCGGGGAGGTAACGCAGATACGCAGTATTTT.

This clonotype was observed many times. The gene calls are TRBV7-2 and TRBJ1-2; 10 nucleotides agree with TRBD1. CDR1 is SGHTA and CDR2 is FQGNSA in the germline V gene. V lost 5 bases and J lost 7; bases outside the gene matches: 7. The CDR3 contains 14 residues. The CDR3 loop is CASSPDRGRVGYTF. The CDR3 coding sequence is TGTGCCAGCAGCCCCGACAGGGGGCGTGTTGGCTACACCTTC.

The chain employs TRBV29-1 and TRBJ2-5; TRBD1 is a possible D gene (5 bases). V was shortened by 0 bases and J by 7 bases, with 12 bases between the two germline ends. The CDR3 extends over 13 amino acids. Germline-derived CDR1 and CDR2 are SQVTM and ANQGSEA. Here the CDR3 reads CSVEETAPGTQYF. The CDR3 nucleotides read TGCAGCGTTGAAGAGACAGCCCCGGGGACCCAGTACTTC.

This clonotype was counted many times. The V and J genes are TRBV28 and TRBJ2-3, with 7 bases lining up with TRBD1. J gave up 0 bases and V 4 bases, and 10 bases lay outside the gene matches. Germline V gene lookup returns CDR1 MDHEN and CDR2 SYDVKM. The length of the CDR3 is 17 residues. The CDR3 sequence is CASSSFVRGSSTDTQYF. The DNA for the CDR3 is TGTGCCAGCAGTTCGTTCGTCAGGGGGTCTAGCACAGATACGCAGTATTTT.

This clonotype was found a few times. The CDR3 DNA reads TGTGCCAGTAGTAACCCGGGGATGGGGTTTGGCTCCTACAATGAGCAGTTCTTC. This translates into CASSNPGMGFGSYNEQFF. The chain carries TRBV19 and TRBJ2-1; perhaps TRBD2 as D (5 bases). Trimming cost V 4 bases and J 0 bases, with 19 bases left between them. The CDR3 extends over 18 amino acids. Per the germline V gene, CDR1 is LNHDA and CDR2 is SQIVND (reference sequence).

This clonotype was counted at least ten times. The genes are TRBV29-1 and TRBJ2-7; 8 nucleotides agree with TRBD2. The CDR3 length is 13 residues. The V and J ends lost 4 bases and 6 bases, in that order; junction bases with no gene match: 8. CDR1 and CDR2 from the germline V gene are SQVTM and ANQGSEA. Written as DNA, the CDR3 is TGCAGCGTTGGTGACGGGGGGGCGGGCGAGCAGTACGTC. Translating it yields CSVGDGGAGEQYV.

Many counts were recorded for this clonotype. V gene TRBV6-6 combines with J gene TRBJ1-4; TRBD1 agrees at 7 bases. The CDR3 contains 15 residues. The ends lost 2 bases at V and 5 bases at J; junction bases unmatched: 5. Germline loops: CDR1 MNHNY, CDR2 SVGAGI (reference sequence). For the CDR3, the DNA is TGTGCCAGCAGTTACAGGGGGCTATCGAATGAAAAACTGTTTTTT. Translation gives CASSYRGLSNEKLFF.

This clonotype was detected a few times. The chain carries TRBV7-6 and TRBJ2-5, with D possibly matching TRBD1 (6 bases). This CDR3 has 14 residues. CDR1 is SGHVS and CDR2 is FNYEAQ in the germline V gene. The ends were cut back, 4 bases at V and 0 bases at J, with 9 bases in the middle. The CDR3 DNA is TGTGCCAGCAGCTCCCGGACAGACCAAGAGACCCAGTACTTC. This codes for CASSSRTDQETQYF.

This rearrangement joins TRBV7-3 to TRBJ1-1; unclear D gene. V lost 5 bases and J lost 3, with 10 bases in between. This CDR3 comprises 13 residues. Germline lookup yields CDR1 SGHTA and CDR2 FQGTGA. CDR3 loop: CASSPSADTEAFF. The CDR3 bases are TGTGCCAGCAGCCCCAGTGCGGACACTGAAGCTTTCTTT. The variable domain in full, with the rest retrieved from reference TRBV7-3 and TRBJ1-1, is GAGVSQTPSNKVTEKGKYVELRCDPISGHTALYWYRQSLGQGPEFLIYFQGTGAADDSGLPNDRFFAVRPEGSVSTLKIQRTERGDSAVYLCASSPSADTEAFFGQGTRLTVV.

This clonotype has just a few counts. The chain recombines TRBV30 with TRBJ1-6; 9 bases are a match to TRBD1. The CDR3 is made up of 14 amino acids. Germline V gene lookup returns CDR1 GTSNPN and CDR2 SVGIG (reference sequence). The V gene end was trimmed by 4 bases and the J gene end by 8 bases; junction bases not matched to a gene: 6. This CDR3 reads CAWTGTGTYSPLHF. CDR3 in DNA: TGTGCCTGGACCGGGACAGGGACTTATTCACCCCTCCACTTT.

This clonotype was counted only a few times. This rearrangement joins TRBV10-3 to TRBJ1-2; 7 bases are a match to TRBD1. The CDR3 extends over 15 amino acids. With V trimmed by 0 bases and J by 2 bases, 3 bases remained unmatched. Germline lookup yields CDR1 ENHRY and CDR2 SYGVKD. The CDR3 nucleotides read TGTGCCATCAGTGAGTCAGGGACAGTCAACTATGGCTACACCTTC. It translates to CAISESGTVNYGYTF.

The CDR3 DNA is TGCGCCAGCAGCTTGGTGTCAGATGAGCAGTTCTTC. Translated: CASSLVSDEQFF. The chain joins TRBV5-1 to TRBJ2-1; D remains ambiguous. Trimming stripped 0 bases from V and 8 bases from J, with 6 bases between. This CDR3 contains 12 residues. Per the germline V gene, CDR1 is SGHRS and CDR2 is YFSETQ.

This rearrangement joins TRBV29-1 to TRBJ2-3, with D uncertain. This CDR3 is built from 12 residues. Trimming cost V 3 bases and J 0 bases, with 4 bases left between them. Germline loops: CDR1 SQVTM, CDR2 ANQGSEA. The CDR3 spells CSVDESTDTQYF. In DNA, the CDR3 is TGCAGCGTTGATGAGAGCACAGATACGCAGTATTTT.

This chain joins TRBV4-2 and TRBJ2-5; D perhaps matches TRBD1 (5 bases). Deletions cut 2 bases from V and 5 bases from J, with 15 bases between. The CDR3 totals 15 residues. CDR1 and CDR2 from the germline V gene are LGHNA and YNFKEQ. The CDR3 DNA follows: TGTGCCAGCAGCCAAACTCCAGGGTCTCGGGAGACCCAGTACTTC. Its translation: CASSQTPGSRETQYF.

This chain uses TRBV11-3 with TRBJ2-5, with 12 bases identical to TRBD2. Germline V gene lookup returns CDR1 SGHNT and CDR2 YENEEA. The length of the CDR3 is 16 residues. With 5 bases clipped from V and 5 bases from J, the junction kept 9 bases outside the gene matches. The CDR3 loop is CASSPGLAGIGETQYF. The CDR3 nucleotides read TGTGCCAGCAGCCCCGGACTAGCGGGGATTGGGGAGACCCAGTACTTC. The variable domain in full, completed from reference TRBV11-3 and TRBJ2-5, reads EAGVVQSPRYKIIEKKQPVAFWCNPISGHNTLYWYLQNLGQGPELLIRYENEEAVDDSQLPKDRFSAERLKGVDSTLKIQPAELGDSAVYLCASSPGLAGIGETQYFGPGTRLLVL.

The CDR3 loop is CASSAGLAGSTDTQYF. For the CDR3, the DNA is TGCGCCAGCAGCGCGGGACTAGCGGGGAGCACAGATACGCAGTATTTT. The rearrangement links TRBV5-1 to TRBJ2-3, with 13 positions matching TRBD2. V trimming: 4 bases; J trimming: 0 bases; junction bases outside the gene matches: 2. The CDR3 loop spans 16 amino acids. Germline CDR1 reads SGHRS; CDR2 reads YFSETQ.